Each of the 30 T cell receptor beta chains below was sequenced from the same sample in a study of CXCR3-negative and CXCR3-positive naive CD8 T cells. Study-level findings and limits: Hydrophobicity of TRB CDR3s was greater in CXCR3-positive naive cells than in CXCR3-negative naive cells.

The TRB libraries of cDNA were built by UMI-labeled 5' RACE. Each CDR3 protein gets one entry in TCRdb, which reprocessed the 5' RACE reads and gives no DNA. This sample contains fewer than 65,000 distinct CDR3 sequences. Their cognate antigens are unknown. The sample comprised naive CXCR3+ CD8+ T cells from blood. Described subset: CD45RO-CCR7+CD27+CD95- naive CD8+ T cells expressing CXCR3 (TNR3+). These receptors all come from a human donor in good health. Some clones in this sample may be carry-over from other donors' samples.

V and J are TRBV20-1 and TRBJ1-2; TCRdb's D gene call, TRBD1, goes unchecked for lack of DNA. The germline CDR1 and CDR2 sequences are DFQATT and SNEGSKA (reference sequence). The CDR3 has 12 residues. CDR3 sequence: CSAPWTDYGYTF.

The chain is built from TRBV7-8 and TRBJ2-4; TCRdb's D call, TRBD2, is unchecked because there is no DNA. The CDR3 totals 12 residues. Germline V lookup: CDR1 SGHVS, CDR2 FQNEAQ. CDR3 loop: CASSAEEDIQYF.

The chain recombines TRBV6-2 or TRBV6-3 with TRBJ1-1; TCRdb's D call of TRBD1 is untestable without DNA. CDR1 is MNHEY and CDR2 is SVGEGT in the germline V gene. The CDR3 length is 13 residues. CDR3 in amino acids: CASSGIRGTEAFF.

The CDR3 sequence is CASSLQEQEAFF. V is TRBV7-9 and J is TRBJ1-1. The germline V gene has CDR1 SEHNR and CDR2 FQNEAQ (reference sequence). The CDR3 is made up of 12 amino acids.

The V and J genes are TRBV6-6 and TRBJ1-1. The CDR3 is made up of 11 amino acids. Germline lookup yields CDR1 MNHNY and CDR2 SVGAGI (reference sequence). The CDR3 spells CASSYSNQAFF.

The genes are TRBV3-1 and TRBJ2-2. CDR1 LGHDT and CDR2 YNNKEL come from the germline V gene (reference sequence). This CDR3 has 17 amino acids. This CDR3 is CASSQVVADPNTGELFF.

The rearrangement links TRBV7-9 to TRBJ1-5; TCRdb outputs TRBD1, but without DNA this stays unchecked. The CDR3 covers 15 residues. The germline V gene encodes CDR1 SEHNR and CDR2 FQNEAQ (reference sequence). The CDR3 spells CASSGFQGSNQPQHF. Complete variable domain (other parts from reference TRBV7-9 and TRBJ1-5): DTGVSQNPRHKITKRGQNVTFRCDPISEHNRLYWYRQTLGQGPEFLTYFQNEAQLEKSRLLSDRFSAERPKGSFSTLEIQRTEQGDSAMYLCASSGFQGSNQPQHFGDGTRLSIL.

This sequence joins TRBV28 and TRBJ1-1; TCRdb gives TRBD1 as the D gene, but with no DNA this cannot be confirmed. The CDR3 totals 15 residues. The germline CDR1 and CDR2 sequences are MDHEN and SYDVKM. The CDR3 loop is CASSPPRREWTEAFF. Looking up the rest from reference TRBV28 and TRBJ1-1 gives the full variable domain: DVKVTQSSRYLVKRTGEKVFLECVQDMDHENMFWYRQDPGLGLRLIYFSYDVKMKEKGDIPEGYSVSREKKERFSLILESASTNQTSMYLCASSPPRREWTEAFFGQGTRLTVV.

The chain links TRBV9 to TRBJ2-3; TCRdb indicates TRBD1, and absent DNA this call remains unverified. The CDR3 runs to 15 residues. Germline loops: CDR1 SGDLS, CDR2 YYNGEE. This chain's CDR3 is CASSGDRDGTDTQYF.

The rearrangement joins TRBV28 to TRBJ2-7; the D call of TRBD1 rests on TCRdb alone, since no DNA is present to check it. The CDR3 consists of 13 residues. Germline V lookup: CDR1 MDHEN, CDR2 SYDVKM. This CDR3 reads CASSFDGTYEQYF.

The chain is built from TRBV28 and TRBJ2-7; the D gene TCRdb calls, TRBD1, cannot be checked with no DNA. This CDR3 comprises 16 residues. Germline V gives CDR1 MDHEN, CDR2 SYDVKM. CDR3 loop: CASSLGWGRGFHEQYF.

This chain uses TRBV7-9 with TRBJ1-2; TCRdb returns TRBD1, unconfirmable since there is no DNA. The CDR3 contains 17 residues. CDR1 and CDR2 from the germline V gene are SEHNR and FQNEAQ (reference sequence). The CDR3 reads CASSFFTGVVFNYGYTF.

The chain carries TRBV29-1 and TRBJ2-3; TCRdb selects TRBD1, and the lack of DNA leaves this call unchecked. CDR3 length: 14 amino acids. Germline CDR1 SQVTM, CDR2 ANQGSEA. CDR3 sequence reads: CSVRGQPGTDTQYF.

The chain combines TRBV29-1 with TRBJ2-3; the TCRdb D gene call, TRBD1, has no DNA to confirm it. CDR3 size: 16 residues. Germline CDR1 reads SQVTM; CDR2 reads ANQGSEA. The CDR3 region is CSVDPTQGAHADTQYF.

CDR3 in amino acids: CASSPEFYEQYF. The chain carries TRBV5-1 and TRBJ2-7. The CDR3 runs to 12 residues. CDR1 and CDR2 (germline): SGHRS, YFSETQ. The variable domain in full, completed from reference TRBV5-1 and TRBJ2-7, reads KAGVTQTPRYLIKTRGQQVTLSCSPISGHRSVSWYQQTPGQGLQFLFEYFSETQRNKGNFPGRFSGRQFSNSRSEMNVSTLELGDSALYLCASSPEFYEQYFGPGTRLTVT.

This chain links TRBV29-1 with TRBJ2-1; TCRdb proposes TRBD1, but this gene call is untestable without DNA. Germline lookup yields CDR1 SQVTM and CDR2 ANQGSEA. This CDR3 has 13 amino acids. CDR3 sequence: CSVDDGTGGEQFF.

The V and J genes are TRBV25-1 and TRBJ1-1. Germline-derived CDR1 and CDR2 are MGHDK and SYGVNS. The CDR3 extends over 14 amino acids. This CDR3 reads CASSLYAEVSEAFF.

This chain connects TRBV7-9 to TRBJ1-2; the D call from TCRdb, TRBD1, cannot be confirmed without DNA. Germline loops: CDR1 SEHNR, CDR2 FQNEAQ (reference sequence). The CDR3 runs 15 residues. CDR3 region: CASSGRTDIRDGYTF.

The chain uses TRBV29-1 and TRBJ1-2; TCRdb's assignment of TRBD1 cannot be checked, as there is no DNA. CDR3 length: 16 amino acids. Looked up from germline, CDR1 is SQVTM and CDR2 is ANQGSEA. The CDR3 reads CSVEDLRTGEDYGYTF.

The genes are TRBV29-1 and TRBJ2-7; checking the TCRdb D call of TRBD1 is not possible without DNA. The CDR3 has 13 amino acids. From germline, CDR1 is SQVTM and CDR2 ANQGSEA. The chain's CDR3 is CSVRSPGAYEQYF.

The chain recombines TRBV12-3 or TRBV12-4 with TRBJ2-3; the D gene TCRdb calls, TRBD2, cannot be checked with no DNA. The CDR3 length is 17 residues. The CDR3 reads CASSTGLAGGWVDTQYF.

V and J are TRBV13 and TRBJ2-3; TCRdb outputs TRBD1, but without DNA this stays unchecked. CDR3 length: 15 amino acids. CDR1 and CDR2 (germline): PRHDT, FYEKMQ (reference sequence). CDR3 protein: CASSGRTGTTDTQYF. The full variable domain, rest sourced from reference TRBV13 and TRBJ2-3, is AAGVIQSPRHLIKEKRETATLKCYPIPRHDTVYWYQQGPGQDPQFLISFYEKMQSDKGSIPDRFSAQQFSDYHSELNMSSLELGDSALYFCASSGRTGTTDTQYFGPGTRLTVL.

This chain uses TRBV7-2 with TRBJ2-2. The CDR3 has 13 amino acids. The germline CDR1 and CDR2 sequences are SGHTA and FQGNSA. The CDR3 here is CASTRGDTGELFF.

The V gene is TRBV7-9, the J gene TRBJ2-2; lacking DNA, the TRBD1 call made by TCRdb goes unchecked. The CDR3 runs 15 residues. The germline V gene encodes CDR1 SEHNR and CDR2 FQNEAQ (reference sequence). CDR3 sequence: CASSTMDRPAGELFF.

The chain recombines TRBV2 with TRBJ2-6. The germline CDR1 and CDR2 sequences are SNHLY and FYNNEI. This CDR3 is built from 12 residues. The CDR3 protein is CASSEPANVLTF.

This chain uses TRBV6-5 with TRBJ2-7. Germline V gene lookup returns CDR1 MNHEY and CDR2 SVGAGI. This CDR3 region has 11 residues. The CDR3 reads CASSSTGEQYF.

V usage is TRBV28 and J usage is TRBJ2-7. The CDR3 loop spans 12 amino acids. The germline V gene encodes CDR1 MDHEN and CDR2 SYDVKM. The CDR3 sequence: CASFGGPYEQYF.

The chain couples TRBV6-2 or TRBV6-3 to TRBJ2-5. CDR3 length equals 12 residues. Looked up from germline, CDR1 is MNHEY and CDR2 is SVGEGT. This CDR3 is CASSYSSETQYF.

V and J are TRBV7-6 and TRBJ2-7; TCRdb proposes TRBD1, but this gene call is untestable without DNA. The CDR3 sequence is 15 residues long. Germline V gene data show CDR1 as SGHVS and CDR2 as FNYEAQ. CDR3 sequence: CASSRSRSTAYEQYF.

CDR3 protein: CASSQGIATEAFF. The genes are TRBV4-3 and TRBJ1-1. CDR1 and CDR2 from the germline V gene are LGHNA and YSLEER. The length of the CDR3 is 13 residues.